This record covers a single T cell receptor beta chain. The target of this receptor is not known. No much larger clone is present one base from it, and per-base qualities are unavailable. The data were obtained in a study of shared T cell receptors in the human thymus (dated by TCRdb to the early 2020s). For the study in its entirety: The study investigated the way shared, self-reactive T-cell receptor alpha chains are produced in the human thymus.

In the germline V gene, CDR1 corresponds to SGHAT and CDR2 to FQNNGV. The CDR3 runs 16 residues from the cysteine to the phenylalanine. The only DNA kept is the CDR3, 48 bases in frame from the first base. V and J are truncated by 5 bases and 0 bases respectively, leaving an intervening sequence of 14 bases. Receptors were amplified or captured by the immunoSEQ multiplex PCR assay. Here the immuneACCESS table is served through TCRdb, limited to in-frame sequences with V and J called. Missing clones are a known gap in these copies; in checked studies unresolved V genes cover under half, and the rest lacks a known reason. A total of approximately 580,000 clones appear in this sample, 75% to 80% of them only once. The top ten hold 0.013% of the sample. These same data were also listed under a study on human thymus T cells. The second study, in turn, reports: In Finland, the donors were immunologically healthy infants who were having open corrective cardiac surgery for congenital heart defects. Thymus tissue was collected as surgical resects that were removed during corrective cardiac surgery. Both the thymic and the peripheral blood repertoires appeared to show biased V and J gene segment usage. The related research found that thymic TCR repertoires overlapped highly between unrelated individuals. The study described the TCR alpha and beta repertoires in about eight infant thymus samples and a few matching peripheral blood samples. Donor ages ranging from roughly 6 to 244 days were recorded, and about six male and a couple of female infants were included in the cohort. Thymocytes were released mechanically from tissue and stored at -70 °C as pellets of 10-30 million cells. Genomic DNA was extracted from frozen cell pellets with a QIAsymphony instrument. The immunoSEQ multiplex PCR assay was used to amplify the TCRB and TCRAD loci from a standardized quantity of quality-controlled genomic DNA. The amplicons spanned the V(D)J region and were long enough to cover the CDR3 and allow V and J genes to be identified. Amplicon sequencing was performed on an Illumina platform through the commercial immunoSEQ service. Corrections for primer bias and sequencing errors followed previously described methods, while TCRAD and TCRB definitions were based on the IMGT database. The repertoires were analysed using immunoSEQ Analyzer 3.0 and VDJTools for basic statistics, V/J segment usage, diversity estimates, rarefaction and pairwise overlap. To estimate diversity, the Chao1, ChaoE, Efron-Thisted, Shannon and inverse Simpson indices were applied, and diversity was also estimated on datasets down-sampled to the smallest sample. Repertoire overlap used strict matching of CDR3 nucleotide sequence, V gene and J gene, with Jaccard-based multidimensional scaling clustering. On average, thymus samples gave about 750,000 unique TCRB clonotypes, whereas blood samples gave approximately 84,000.

In this chain, TRBV11-2 is recombined with TRBJ2-1; the D gene is perhaps TRBD2, from 6 matching bases. Material for sequencing was thymocytes. This receptor was taken from a boy younger than two with a congenital heart defect. Donor details come from another sample of the same person, matched by shared clones. The encoded CDR3 is CASSPGVASSYNEQFF. The sequenced DNA is TGTGCCAGCAGCCCGGGGGTAGCGAGCTCCTACAATGAGCAGTTCTTC.